Described below is a single T cell receptor (beta chain) sequence and its context. The data were obtained in a study of blood T cell repertoires in COVID-19. Germline loops: CDR1 SGHRS, CDR2 YFSETQ. The CDR3 sequence is 15 residues long. V dropped 0 bases and J dropped 4 bases, with 12 bases sitting between them. Sequencing was performed with immunoSEQ multiplex PCR; in TCRdb, only in-frame clones are kept and a portion is missing. The sample yields about 380,000 clones, roughly 91% seen once. J is TRBJ2-3 and V is TRBV5-1; the D gene is possibly TRBD2 (6 bases). Material: PBMCs or T cells enriched from blood (not recorded which). This receptor was taken from a woman aged 18 to 35 who had recovered from COVID-19. In DNA form, the CDR3 reads TGCGCCAGCAGCTTGGGCAGCGGGTGGGCAGATACGCAGTATTTT. The encoded protein is CASSLGSGWADTQYF.